This entry lists 14 T cell receptor beta chains sequenced from one sample in a study of blood T cells in healthy people across ages. A second PCR of 7 to 11 cycles used a sample-barcoded 5' primer and a J-beta primer mix. From the 5' RACE reads, TCRdb called clonotypes with MiXCR, one entry per CDR3 protein. The data show around 790,000 distinct CDR3 sequences, approximately 48% seen once. Sequencing input: blood. These receptors were taken from a man between 60 and 75 years old in good health.

The chain links TRBV4-1 to TRBJ2-3; TRBD2 matches at 8 bases. CDR3 length: 16 amino acids. V shed 7 bases and J 0 bases; nucleotides not matched to a gene: 9. Germline CDR1 and CDR2: MGHRA and YSYEKL. CDR3 loop: CASTPTSVRSTDTQYF. CDR3 sequence (DNA): TGCGCCAGCACTCCGACTAGCGTACGAAGCACAGATACGCAGTATTTT.

This clonotype was detected only a few times. CDR3 region: CASSRTKTGQNYGYTF. CDR3 DNA sequence: TGTGCCAGCAGCCGAACAAAAACAGGGCAGAACTATGGCTACACCTTC. V and J are TRBV7-9 and TRBJ1-2; D may be TRBD1 (6 bases). The V end lost 5 bases, the J end lost 2 bases, and 18 bases lay between the germline ends. The germline gives CDR1 SEHNR, CDR2 FQNEAQ (reference sequence). The CDR3 runs 16 residues.

V and J are TRBV29-1 and TRBJ2-4; 8 bases match TRBD1. The DNA matches TRBJ2-7 better at its end, which makes the J call doubtful. Germline CDR1 reads SQVTM; CDR2 reads ANQGSEA. The CDR3 is made up of 12 amino acids. The CDR3 DNA follows: TGCAGCGTTGGACAGGGGAGACACGAGCAGTACTTC. It codes for CSVGQGRHEQYF.

Concerning this clonotype itself: This may arise from a read error, as a much more abundant clone is one base away. The chain combines TRBV7-8 with TRBJ1-2, with D hard to call. The CDR3 extends over 12 amino acids. Germline V gene sequence: CDR1 SGHVS, CDR2 FQNEAQ. Trimming removed 11 bases from V and 10 bases from J, with 20 bases in between. CDR3 region: CAGMGNGLAYTF. CDR3 nucleotides: TGTGCCGGCATGGGCAATGGGCTTGCCTACACCTTC.

The chain is built from TRBV7-8 and TRBJ2-5; tentative D call: TRBD1 (5 bases). Germline CDR1 is SGHVS and CDR2 is FQNEAQ. The V gene lost 5 bases and the J gene lost 4 bases, with 14 bases spanning the gap. CDR3 size: 14 residues. In DNA, the CDR3 is TGTGCCAGCAGCCCCGGTAGGGGTGGAGAGACCCAGTACTTC. It codes for CASSPGRGGETQYF. Based on the CDR3 plus reference TRBV7-8 and TRBJ2-5, the full variable domain is GAGVSQSPRYKVAKRGQDVALRCDPISGHVSLFWYQQALGQGPEFLTYFQNEAQLDKSGLPSDRFFAERPEGSVSTLKIQRTQQEDSAVYLCASSPGRGGETQYFGPGTRLLVL.

There are a few counts of this clonotype. The chain uses TRBV27 and TRBJ1-4; D is uncertain. V lost 5 bases, J lost 8 bases, and 27 bases lay in between. Germline V lookup: CDR1 MNHEY, CDR2 SMNVEV (reference sequence). The CDR3 has 18 residues. CDR3 region: CASSRTPGPGLVVEKLFF. The CDR3 bases are TGTGCCAGCAGTCGCACCCCGGGCCCCGGACTGGTAGTCGAAAAACTGTTTTTT.

This sequence joins TRBV7-2 and TRBJ2-5, with D possibly being TRBD1 or TRBD2 (5 bases each). Germline V gene data show CDR1 as SGHTA and CDR2 as FQGNSA. The CDR3 has 15 residues. Trimming cost V 4 bases and J 5 bases, with 17 bases left between them. CDR3 nucleotides: TGTGCCAGCAGCTCCCGGACCAGCTGGGGGGAGACCCAGTACTTC. It encodes CASSSRTSWGETQYF.

V gene TRBV20-1 combines with J gene TRBJ2-7; D ambiguous. Germline lookup yields CDR1 DFQATT and CDR2 SNEGSKA (reference sequence). This CDR3 comprises 15 residues. Trimming removed 0 bases at V and 9 bases at J, with 21 bases between. Here the CDR3 DNA reads TGCAGTGCTAGAGATCGAGCCCGCACTCTACGAAGGCAGTACTTC. It translates to CSARDRARTLRRQYF.

The rearrangement joins TRBV7-2 to TRBJ2-7; 9 bases line up with TRBD2. Looked up from germline, CDR1 is SGHTA and CDR2 is FQGNSA. CDR3 length: 18 residues. The trim removed 1 base at V and 1 base at J, leaving 11 bases unmatched. The CDR3 loop is CASSLVGSGGKASYEQYF. CDR3 nucleotides: TGTGCCAGCAGCTTAGTCGGTAGCGGGGGTAAAGCGTCCTACGAGCAGTACTTC.

The rearrangement uses TRBV2 and TRBJ1-5; TRBD1 matches at 7 bases. The CDR3 spans 16 residues. The V and J ends lost 3 bases and 5 bases, in that order; junction bases with no gene match: 10. Germline V gene sequence: CDR1 SNHLY, CDR2 FYNNEI. The CDR3 nucleotides are TGTGCCAGCAGTGACGGACTGGACAGGCTTGATCAGCCCCAGCATTTT. Amino acids: CASSDGLDRLDQPQHF.

In this sample, this clonotype turned up a few times. The chain recombines TRBV27 with TRBJ1-1; D is ambiguous. Trimming removed 2 bases from V and 7 bases from J, with 8 bases in between. This CDR3 region has 12 residues. The germline V gene encodes CDR1 MNHEY and CDR2 SMNVEV (reference sequence). The chain's CDR3 is CASSLTGSEAFF. CDR3 nucleotides: TGTGCCAGCAGTTTAACGGGTAGTGAAGCTTTCTTT.

The chain recombines TRBV4-1 with TRBJ1-4; D uncertain. The CDR3 is 15 amino acids. V was clipped by 0 bases and J by 8 bases, with 13 bases between them. Germline lookup yields CDR1 MGHRA and CDR2 YSYEKL. The CDR3 protein is CASSQDRGMAEKLFF. The CDR3 region has the DNA TGCGCCAGCAGCCAAGATCGAGGTATGGCCGAAAAACTGTTTTTT.

Remarks on this clonotype: A single base separates this from a much larger clone, so it may be a read error. This rearrangement joins TRBV3-1 to TRBJ2-1; no reliable D call. The last part of the DNA fits TRBJ2-7 better; the J call may be wrong. The CDR3 length is 17 residues. CDR1 and CDR2 (germline): LGHDT, YNNKEL (reference sequence). CDR3 sequence: CASSFGGLESTYNEQYF. DNA for the CDR3: TGTGCCAGCAGCTTCGGCGGCCTGGAATCCACCTACAATGAGCAGTACTTC.

The sample holds a few counts of this clonotype. The V call is TRBV6-2 or TRBV6-3, the J call TRBJ1-2; D is ambiguous. CDR3 length: 14 amino acids. Per germline, CDR1 MNHEY and CDR2 SVGEGT. Trimming left V 0 bases short and J 8 bases short, with 13 bases between. DNA for the CDR3: TGTGCCAGCAGTTACTCGCTGCGAGCAGGAGGCTACACCTTC. This sequence encodes CASSYSLRAGGYTF.